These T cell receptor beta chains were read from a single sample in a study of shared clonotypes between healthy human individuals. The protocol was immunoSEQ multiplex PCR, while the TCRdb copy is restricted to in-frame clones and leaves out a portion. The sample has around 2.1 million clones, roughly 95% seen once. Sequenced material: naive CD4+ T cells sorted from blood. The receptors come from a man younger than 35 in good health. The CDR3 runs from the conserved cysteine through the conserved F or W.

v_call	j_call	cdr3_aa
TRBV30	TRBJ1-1	CAWVGRTEAFF
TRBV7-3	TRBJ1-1	CASSWNGNTEAFF
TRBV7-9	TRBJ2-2	CASSENRDSGELFF
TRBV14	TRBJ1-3	CASSQIGNTIYF
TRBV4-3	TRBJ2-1	CASSQGLGLAGSNEQFF
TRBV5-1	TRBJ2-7	CASSSTGTGDEQYF
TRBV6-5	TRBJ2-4	CASFPRGGANIQYF
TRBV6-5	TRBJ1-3	CASSPPGTGNTIYF
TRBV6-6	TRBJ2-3	CASARTAVRTDTQYF
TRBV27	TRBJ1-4	CASSPATGGAYEKLFF
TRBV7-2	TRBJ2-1	CASSVGLHGNEQFF
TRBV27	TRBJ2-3	CASSSPTGGVYF
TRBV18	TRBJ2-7	CASSRAVLAGEQYF
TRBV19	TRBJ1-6	CASSIGGRTFYNSPLHF
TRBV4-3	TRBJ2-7	CASSQELGSGTYEQYF
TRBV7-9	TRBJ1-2	CASSLANYPYHGYTF
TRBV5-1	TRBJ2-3	CASSLIGGADTQYF
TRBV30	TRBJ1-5	CAWSDFKNRGGNQPQHF
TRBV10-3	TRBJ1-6	CATGGGRGSNSPLHF
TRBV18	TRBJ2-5	CASSPGLGETQYF
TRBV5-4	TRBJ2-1	CASSFFDEQFF
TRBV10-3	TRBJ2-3	CAISVSGGPSTDTQYF
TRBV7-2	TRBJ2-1	CASSLERKEFF
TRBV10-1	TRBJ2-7	CASSPSAGTSYEQYF
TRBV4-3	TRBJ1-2	CASSSGPHSGSGYTF
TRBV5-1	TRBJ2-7	CASSLGDLPYEQYF
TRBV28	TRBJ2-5	CASSFTRAQETQYF
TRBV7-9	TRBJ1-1	CASSPNQNTEAFF
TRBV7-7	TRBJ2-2	CASSPGLAEELFF